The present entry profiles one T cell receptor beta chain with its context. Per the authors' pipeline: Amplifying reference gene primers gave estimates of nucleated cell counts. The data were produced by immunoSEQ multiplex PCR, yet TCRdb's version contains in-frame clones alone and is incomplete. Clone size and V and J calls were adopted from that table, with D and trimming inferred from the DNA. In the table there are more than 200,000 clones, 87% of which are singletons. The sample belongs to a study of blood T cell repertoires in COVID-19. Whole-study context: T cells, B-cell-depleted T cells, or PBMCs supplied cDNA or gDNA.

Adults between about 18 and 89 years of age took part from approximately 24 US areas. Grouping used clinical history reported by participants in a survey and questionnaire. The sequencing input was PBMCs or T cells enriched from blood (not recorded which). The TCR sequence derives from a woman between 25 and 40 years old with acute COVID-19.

The CDR3 DNA reads as TGTGCCAGCAGCCCTTCTATGACGGAGGACCGACACACCATATATTTT. Its protein is CASSPSMTEDRHTIYF. The chain combines TRBV14 with TRBJ1-3; D ambiguous. Looked up from germline, CDR1 is SGHDN and CDR2 is FVKESK. This CDR3 has 16 residues. V lost 4 bases to trimming and J lost 8 bases, with 21 bases between them. Looking up the rest from reference TRBV14 and TRBJ1-3 gives the full variable domain: EAGVTQFPSHSVIEKGQTVTLRCDPISGHDNLYWYRRVMGKEIKFLLHFVKESKQDESGMPNNRFLAERTGGTYSTLKVQPAELEDSGVYFCASSPSMTEDRHTIYFGEGSWLTVV.